This T cell receptor (beta chain) appears in the sequencing data of a study of blood T cell repertoires in COVID-19. The V segment lost 2 bases and the J segment 3 bases; nucleotides outside the gene matches: 3. The CDR3 covers 14 residues. Per germline, CDR1 LGHDT and CDR2 YNNKEL (reference sequence). Measured with immunoSEQ multiplex PCR; TCRdb has only the in-frame clones, and not every one. The data show 150,000 to 160,000 clones, more than 85% seen once. This clonotype was obtained from a woman in her seventies with acute or convalescent COVID-19. The rearrangement uses TRBV3-1 (or the pseudogene TRBV3-2) and TRBJ1-2, with 7 bases matching TRBD1. Sequencing was carried out using peripheral blood. CDR3 nucleotides: TGTGCCAGCAGCCAAATGGGACAGTACTATGGCTACACCTTC. It is translated as CASSQMGQYYGYTF.